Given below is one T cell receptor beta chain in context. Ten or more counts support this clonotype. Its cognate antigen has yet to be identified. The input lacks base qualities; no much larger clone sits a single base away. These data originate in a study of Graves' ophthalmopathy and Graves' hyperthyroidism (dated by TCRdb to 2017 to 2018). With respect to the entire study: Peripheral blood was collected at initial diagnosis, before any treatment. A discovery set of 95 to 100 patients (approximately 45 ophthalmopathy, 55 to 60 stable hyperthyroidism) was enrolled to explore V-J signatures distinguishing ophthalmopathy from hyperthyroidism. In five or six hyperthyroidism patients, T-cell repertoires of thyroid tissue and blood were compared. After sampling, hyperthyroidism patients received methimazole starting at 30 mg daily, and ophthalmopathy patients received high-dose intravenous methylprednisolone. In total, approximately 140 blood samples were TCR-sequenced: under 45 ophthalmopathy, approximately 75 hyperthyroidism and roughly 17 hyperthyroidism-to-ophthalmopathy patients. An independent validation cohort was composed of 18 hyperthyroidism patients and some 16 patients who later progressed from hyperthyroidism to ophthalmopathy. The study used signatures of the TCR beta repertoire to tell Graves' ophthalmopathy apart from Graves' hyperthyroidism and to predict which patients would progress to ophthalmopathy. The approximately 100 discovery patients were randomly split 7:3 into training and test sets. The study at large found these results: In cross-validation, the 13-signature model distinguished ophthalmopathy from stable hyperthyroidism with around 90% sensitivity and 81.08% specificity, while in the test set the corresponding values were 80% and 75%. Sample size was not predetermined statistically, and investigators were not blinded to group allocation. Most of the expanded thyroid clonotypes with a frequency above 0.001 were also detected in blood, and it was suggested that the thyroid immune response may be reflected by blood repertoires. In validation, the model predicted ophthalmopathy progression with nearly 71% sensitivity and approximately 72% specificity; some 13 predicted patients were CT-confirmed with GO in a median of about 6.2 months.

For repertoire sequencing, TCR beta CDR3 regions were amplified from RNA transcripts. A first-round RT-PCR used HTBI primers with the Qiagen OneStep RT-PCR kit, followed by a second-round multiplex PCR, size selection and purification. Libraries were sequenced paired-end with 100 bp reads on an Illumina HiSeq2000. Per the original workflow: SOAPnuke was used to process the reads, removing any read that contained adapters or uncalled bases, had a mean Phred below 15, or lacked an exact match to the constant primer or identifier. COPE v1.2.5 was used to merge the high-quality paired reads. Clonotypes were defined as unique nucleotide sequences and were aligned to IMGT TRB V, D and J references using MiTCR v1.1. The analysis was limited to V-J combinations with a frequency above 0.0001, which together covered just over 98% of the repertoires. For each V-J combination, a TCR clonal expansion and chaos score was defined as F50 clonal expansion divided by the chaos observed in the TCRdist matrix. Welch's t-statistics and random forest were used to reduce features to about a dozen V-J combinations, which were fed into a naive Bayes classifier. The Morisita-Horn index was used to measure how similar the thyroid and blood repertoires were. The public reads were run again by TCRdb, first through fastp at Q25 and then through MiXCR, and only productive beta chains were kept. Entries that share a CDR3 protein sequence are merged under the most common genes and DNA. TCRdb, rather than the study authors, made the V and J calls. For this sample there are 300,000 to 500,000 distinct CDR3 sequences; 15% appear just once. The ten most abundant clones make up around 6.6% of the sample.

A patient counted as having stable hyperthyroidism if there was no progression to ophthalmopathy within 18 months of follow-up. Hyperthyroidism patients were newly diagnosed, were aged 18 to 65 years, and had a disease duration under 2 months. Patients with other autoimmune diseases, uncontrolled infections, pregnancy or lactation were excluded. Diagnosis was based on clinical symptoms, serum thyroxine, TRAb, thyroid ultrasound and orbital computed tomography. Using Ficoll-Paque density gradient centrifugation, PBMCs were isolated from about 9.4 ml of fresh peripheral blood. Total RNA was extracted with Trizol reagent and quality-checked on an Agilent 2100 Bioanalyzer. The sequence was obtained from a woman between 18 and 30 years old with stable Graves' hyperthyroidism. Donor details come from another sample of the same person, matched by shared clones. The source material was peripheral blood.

The CDR3 reads CSARDRGSNYGYTF. The DNA reads TGCAGTGCTAGAGATAGAGGCTCTAACTATGGCTACACCTTC. The V and J genes are TRBV20-1 and TRBJ1-2, with the D gene call left open. Reading the germline V gene (reference sequence) gives CDR1 DFQATT and CDR2 SNEGSKA. V lost 0 bases and J lost 0 bases; the stretch between them is 8 bases long. The CDR3 contains 14 residues, cysteine and phenylalanine counted. Only CDR3 DNA remains: 42 bases, in frame from the first base.